This T cell receptor (beta chain) was identified during a study of T cell repertoires in ileal Crohn's disease. Study context: Postoperative therapy was given to about half: around 12 thiopurines, around 18 anti-TNF agents.

The repertoire was sequenced with immunoSEQ multiplex PCR; TCRdb's copy has only in-frame clones and lacks some. The data show approximately 29,000 clones, with about 81% seen just once and 5.5% to 6.5% held by the top ten. To note about this clone: The target antigen is unknown.

Study conclusions and caveats: Active smokers at surgery had more clonal expansions than non-smokers. High-frequency clones were more common in sorted CD8 than CD4 cells.

The CDR3 spans 15 residues. In germline, CDR1 is SGHRS, CDR2 YFSETQ. With V trimmed by 0 bases and J by 2 bases, 5 bases remained unmatched. The chain links TRBV5-1 to TRBJ2-7; TRBD1 matches 7 bases. The source of this sequence is an adult with Crohn's disease. Input material: ileal tissue. As DNA, the CDR3 is TGCGCCAGCAGCTTGGGAAGGGACAGAGCCTACGAGCAGTACTTC. Translation: CASSLGRDRAYEQYF.